The 32 T cell receptor beta chains in this list originate from one sample, sequenced in a study of Tregs in tolerant kidney transplant recipients. Only in-frame clones appear in the TCRdb table, and some are missing; sequencing was by immunoSEQ multiplex PCR. The record lists 25,000 to 35,000 clones, of which the ten most abundant hold about 8.1%. The starting material was CD8+ T cells from blood, obtained before the transplant. The receptors derive from a human donor who received a combined kidney and bone marrow transplant.

About this clone itself: The CDR3 end falls 3 residues outside the read, so it is completed with the germline J gene. The rearrangement uses TRBV10-1 and TRBJ1-2; 10 bases are a match to TRBD1. The CDR3 extends over 14 amino acids. Trimming took 8 bases from V and 4 from J; bases not matched to a gene: 7. The germline V gene has CDR1 WNHNN and CDR2 SYGVQD (reference sequence). CDR3 sequence reads: CASQTGGELYGYTF. The DNA read from the CDR3 is TGCGCCAGCCAGACAGGGGGCGAACTCTATGGC.

A word on this clone: The missing CDR3 end, 3 residues past where the read stops, is filled in from the germline J gene. V and J are TRBV29-1 and TRBJ1-1; possibly TRBD1 for D (5 bases). This CDR3 region has 12 residues. Germline V gene data show CDR1 as SQVTM and CDR2 as ANQGSEA. V lost 6 bases and J lost 1, with 9 bases in between. CDR3 loop: CSVRQTNTEAFF. The sequenced part of the CDR3 DNA is TGCAGCGTGAGACAGACGAACACTGAA.

On this clone: The read is 3 residues too short to cover the CDR3 end, so that end is filled in from the germline J gene. The rearrangement links TRBV7-9 to TRBJ1-3; D unclear. V was clipped by 2 bases and J by 2 bases, with 10 bases between them. The CDR3 extends over 15 amino acids. Germline V gene lookup returns CDR1 SEHNR and CDR2 FQNEAQ (reference sequence). The CDR3 sequence is CASSLRVDTGNTIYF. CDR3 DNA (partial): TGTGCCAGCAGCTTAAGGGTTGACACTGGAAACACC.

In the case of this clone: Read sequence stops 3 residues before the CDR3 end, and the germline J gene provides the missing end. This rearrangement joins TRBV6-2 or TRBV6-3 to TRBJ1-5; TRBD1 matches 10 bases. Germline assignment: CDR1 MNHEY and CDR2 SVGEGT. The CDR3 is 15 amino acids. Losses at the gene ends were 2 bases for V and 4 bases for J; bases not matched to a gene: 2. CDR3 sequence: CASSYPDRGNQPQHF. CDR3 bases read: TGTGCCAGCAGTTACCCGGACAGGGGGAATCAGCCC.

For this clone: Sequencing ends 3 residues short of the CDR3 end; the germline J gene provides the rest. The V gene is TRBV5-1, the J gene TRBJ1-2; perhaps TRBD1 as D (6 bases). V lost 0 bases and J 6 bases, leaving 12 bases between the germline ends. Germline values: CDR1 SGHRS, CDR2 YFSETQ. CDR3 length: 14 residues. This CDR3 is CASSLAGEVDGYTF. CDR3 DNA, as far as it was read: TGCGCCAGCAGCTTGGCAGGGGAGGTGGATGGC.

Note on this clone: Read sequence stops 3 residues before the CDR3 end, and the germline J gene provides the missing end. The J gene is TRBJ2-3, the V gene TRBV19; TRBD2 might be the D (6 bases). The ends were cut back, 5 bases at V and 6 bases at J, with 18 bases in the middle. This CDR3 contains 15 residues. The germline V gene has CDR1 LNHDA and CDR2 SQIVND (reference sequence). The CDR3 sequence: CASSGLAGSEDTQYF. The sequenced part of the CDR3 DNA is TGTGCCAGTAGTGGGCTGGCGGGATCTGAGGATACG. Variable domain in full (rest from reference TRBV19 and TRBJ2-3): DGGITQSPKYLFRKEGQNVTLSCEQNLNHDAMYWYRQDPGQGLRLIYYSQIVNDFQKGDIAEGYSVSREKKESFPLTVTSAQKNPTAFYLCASSGLAGSEDTQYFGPGTRLTVL.

As regards this clone: The read terminates 3 residues before the CDR3 end, so the remaining end is supplied by the germline J gene. The rearrangement uses TRBV10-3 and TRBJ2-7; 12 nucleotides line up with TRBD2. The V and J ends lost 2 bases and 3 bases, in that order; junction bases with no gene match: 8. The CDR3 sequence is 17 residues long. CDR1 and CDR2 (germline): ENHRY, SYGVKD. This CDR3 is CAISEPLAGGLVYEQYF. The covered CDR3 bases are TGTGCCATCAGTGAGCCGCTAGCGGGGGGGCTTGTCTACGAG.

On this clone: The read halts 3 residues ahead of the CDR3 end, with the missing end drawn from the germline J gene. The chain links TRBV7-7 to TRBJ2-5, with TRBD1 identical over 8 bases. This CDR3 has 15 amino acids. Germline assignment: CDR1 SSHAT and CDR2 FNYEAQ (reference sequence). V lost 2 bases to trimming and J lost 4 bases; unmatched junction nucleotides: 6. The part of the CDR3 DNA that was read is TGTGCCAGCAGCTTAAGTCAGGGGGCGAGAGAGACC. This gives the protein CASSLSQGARET. From start to end, the CDR3 is CASSLSQGARETQYF.

Worth noting for this clone: The CDR3 goes on 3 residues after the read ends, and that part is filled in from the germline J gene. The chain couples TRBV7-6 to TRBJ1-5; TRBD1 might be the D (5 bases). CDR3 length equals 13 residues. The germline gives CDR1 SGHVS, CDR2 FNYEAQ. Trimming took off 4 bases at V and 5 bases at J, with 9 bases between the two ends. CDR3 amino acids: CASSSREDQPQHF. The sequenced CDR3 bases are TGTGCCAGCAGCTCCAGGGAGGATCAGCCC.

Concerning this clone: Read sequence stops 3 residues before the CDR3 end, and the germline J gene provides the missing end. The J gene is TRBJ1-1, the V gene TRBV5-6; possible D gene TRBD1, 5 bases. Germline V gene data show CDR1 as SGHDT and CDR2 as YYEEEE. The CDR3 loop spans 12 amino acids. CDR3 DNA, as far as it was read: TGTGCCAGCAGCTTTGGGGCCGACCGG. Its protein is CASSFGADR. The whole CDR3 region reads CASSFGADRAFF.

For this clone: The CDR3 end is not reached by the read, which stops 3 residues before it; the germline J gene fills it in. V and J are TRBV19 and TRBJ1-1; D not resolved. The CDR3 is 13 residues long. With 4 bases removed from V and 3 bases from J, the gap between germline ends came to 9 bases. Germline V lookup: CDR1 LNHDA, CDR2 SQIVND (reference sequence). The sequenced part of the CDR3 DNA is TGTGCCAGTAGTAACGACTGGGACACTGAA. Translating it yields CASSNDWDTE. The full CDR3 sequence reads CASSNDWDTEAFF.

About this clone itself: The read terminates 3 residues ahead of where the CDR3 ends, so the germline J gene completes it. The rearrangement joins TRBV5-1 to TRBJ1-1, with D unclear. Trimming took 0 bases from V and 0 from J, leaving 15 bases between them. The germline CDR1 and CDR2 sequences are SGHRS and YFSETQ. This CDR3 contains 17 residues. The part of the CDR3 DNA that was read is TGCGCCAGCAGCTTGGCCGCCGGGGTTTCCCTGAACACTGAA. Its protein is CASSLAAGVSLNTE. In full, the CDR3 reads CASSLAAGVSLNTEAFF.

Worth noting for this clone: The read terminates 3 residues ahead of where the CDR3 ends, so the germline J gene completes it. The rearrangement links TRBV2 to TRBJ2-7; the D gene is possibly TRBD1 (6 bases). V shed 6 bases and J shed 0 bases, with 18 bases lying between them. Germline values: CDR1 SNHLY, CDR2 FYNNEI. This CDR3 region has 16 residues. The part of the CDR3 DNA that was read is TGTGCCAGCAGGAGTCATGCCCGGACAGACTCCTACGAG. Protein product: CASRSHARTDSYE. The CDR3 reads in full as CASRSHARTDSYEQYF.

Comments on this clone: From the germline J gene comes the end of the CDR3, since the read stops 3 residues before it. The V and J genes are TRBV7-9 and TRBJ1-4, with D possibly TRBD1 on 5 matching bases. CDR3 length: 15 amino acids. Deletions cut 5 bases from V and 0 bases from J, with 10 bases between. Germline CDR1 reads SEHNR; CDR2 reads FQNEAQ (reference sequence). CDR3 amino acids: CASSGAVSTNEKLFF. The sequenced CDR3 bases are TGTGCCAGCAGCGGGGCAGTTTCAACTAATGAAAAA.

With regard to this clone: The sequenced fragment ends 3 residues before the CDR3 boundary, so the rest is inferred from the germline J gene. Other nucleotide sequences in the sample specify the same CDR3. The gene calls are TRBV13 and TRBJ2-2; 15 positions match TRBD2. The CDR3 loop spans 15 amino acids. Germline V lookup: CDR1 PRHDT, CDR2 FYEKMQ (reference sequence). The DNA read from the CDR3 is TGTGCCAGCAGCGCCCCGGGACTAGCGGGAGGCTGG. Residues: CASSAPGLAGGW. The complete CDR3 reads CASSAPGLAGGWLFF.

CDR3 in amino acids: CASSPLRGPSYNEQFF. The sequenced CDR3 bases are TGTGCCAGCAGTCCTCTTCGCGGGCCCTCCTACAATGAG. V gene TRBV6-2 or TRBV6-3 combines with J gene TRBJ2-1; tentatively, D is TRBD2 (5 bases). The CDR3 end is not reached by the read, which stops 3 residues before it; the germline J gene fills it in. V was trimmed by 5 bases and J by 0 bases, leaving 14 bases between them. Per germline, CDR1 MNHEY and CDR2 SVGEGT. The length of the CDR3 is 16 residues.

Points on this clone: The read ends 3 residues before the CDR3 terminus; that terminus is restored from the germline J gene. The chain uses TRBV19 and TRBJ1-1; D possibly corresponds to TRBD1 (6 bases). Trimming took 5 bases from V and 1 from J, leaving 11 bases between them. From germline, CDR1 is LNHDA and CDR2 SQIVND (reference sequence). The CDR3 loop spans 14 amino acids. This CDR3 is CASSYGTTNTEAFF. The DNA read from the CDR3 is TGTGCCAGTAGTTACGGGACAACGAACACTGAA. Filled out from reference TRBV19 and TRBJ1-1, the complete variable domain reads DGGITQSPKYLFRKEGQNVTLSCEQNLNHDAMYWYRQDPGQGLRLIYYSQIVNDFQKGDIAEGYSVSREKKESFPLTVTSAQKNPTAFYLCASSYGTTNTEAFFGQGTRLTVV.

In regard to this clone: The read halts 3 residues ahead of the CDR3 end, with the missing end drawn from the germline J gene. The chain joins TRBV19 to TRBJ1-1, with 12 bases fitting TRBD1. The V gene's germline CDR1 is LNHDA and CDR2 SQIVND (reference sequence). V lost 4 bases to trimming and J lost 1 base; unmatched junction nucleotides: 7. The CDR3 is 17 residues long. The CDR3 region is CASSTWDRGPGNTEAFF. The DNA read from the CDR3 is TGTGCCAGTAGTACCTGGGACAGGGGGCCGGGGAACACTGAA.

On this clone: The read ends 3 residues before the CDR3 terminus; that terminus is restored from the germline J gene. The chain combines TRBV6-1 with TRBJ1-6; weak D call: TRBD1 (5 bases). Trimming cost V 2 bases and J 1 base, with 9 bases left between them. CDR3 length equals 16 residues. Germline CDR1 reads MNHNS; CDR2 reads SASEGT. CDR3: CASSEHNRSYNSPLHF. The DNA read from the CDR3 is TGTGCCAGCAGTGAACATAACAGGTCCTATAATTCACCC.

Comments on this clone: Read data end 3 residues before the CDR3 end; the end is taken from the germline J gene. The J gene is TRBJ2-3, the V gene TRBV6-1, with TRBD2 matching 12 bases. The V gene's germline CDR1 is MNHNS and CDR2 SASEGT. The V gene end was trimmed by 4 bases and the J gene end by 2 bases; junction bases not matched to a gene: 4. CDR3 length: 16 amino acids. Incomplete CDR3 DNA: TGTGCCAGCAGTGGACTAGCGGGGGACTTCACAGATACG. Residues: CASSGLAGDFTDT. The CDR3 reads in full as CASSGLAGDFTDTQYF.

CDR3 loop: CASSLGAGGNTEAFF. The CDR3 bases that were read are TGTGCCAGCAGCTTAGGCGCAGGGGGGAACACTGAA. This chain uses TRBV13 with TRBJ1-1; 7 nucleotides line up with TRBD1. The observed sequence ends 3 residues before the CDR3 terminus, with the missing tail filled in from the germline J gene. V trimming: 0 bases; J trimming: 1 base; junction bases outside the gene matches: 2. The CDR3 is made up of 15 amino acids. From germline, CDR1 is PRHDT and CDR2 FYEKMQ (reference sequence).

Notes on this clone: The read stops 3 residues short of the end of the CDR3; the missing end is completed from the germline J gene. The chain has TRBV5-6 and TRBJ2-1, with D perhaps matching TRBD2 (6 bases). Germline V CDR1 and CDR2: SGHDT, YYEEEE. Trimming took off 4 bases at V and 9 bases at J, with 11 bases between the two ends. The CDR3 is 12 residues long. CDR3 DNA, as far as it was read: TGTGCCAGCAGCCGCCTAGCGATTGAG. Protein product: CASSRLAIE. The full CDR3 is CASSRLAIEQFF.

The CDR3 is CASSYSGSFSDTQYF. CDR3 DNA, as far as it was read: TGTGCCAGCAGTTATAGCGGGAGTTTTTCAGATACG. The genes are TRBV6-2 or TRBV6-3 and TRBJ2-3, with TRBD2 matching 9 bases. The missing CDR3 end, 3 residues past where the read stops, is filled in from the germline J gene. Germline V lookup: CDR1 MNHEY, CDR2 SVGEGT. The length of the CDR3 is 15 residues. V lost 3 bases, J lost 4 bases, and 5 bases stayed unmatched.

Details on this clone: The observed sequence ends 3 residues before the CDR3 terminus, with the missing tail filled in from the germline J gene. The rearrangement uses TRBV19 and TRBJ2-5, with 7 bases identical to TRBD1. Germline values: CDR1 LNHDA, CDR2 SQIVND (reference sequence). V was clipped by 8 bases and J by 4 bases; unmatched bases: 10. This CDR3 is 14 amino acids long. The CDR3 is CASGPTGLRETQYF. Incomplete CDR3 DNA: TGTGCCAGTGGCCCGACAGGGCTGCGAGAGACC.

Points on this clone: The CDR3 end falls 3 residues outside the read, so it is completed with the germline J gene. This chain joins TRBV7-2 and TRBJ1-2, with a weak D call TRBD1 (6 bases). The CDR3 is 13 residues long. Germline CDR1 reads SGHTA; CDR2 reads FQGNSA. The CDR3 DNA, read in part, is TGTGCCAGCAGCTATACTACAGGGCTGGGC. Protein: CASSYTTGLG. In full, the CDR3 reads CASSYTTGLGYTF. Combining the CDR3 with reference TRBV7-2 and TRBJ1-2 gives the whole variable domain GAGVSQSPSNKVTEKGKDVELRCDPISGHTALYWYRQSLGQGLEFLIYFQGNSAPDKSGLPSDRFSAERTGGSVSTLTIQRTQQEDSAVYLCASSYTTGLGYTFGSGTRLTVV.

Worth noting for this clone: The read finishes 3 residues shy of the CDR3 end, and the germline J gene is used to complete it. The chain employs TRBV7-6 and TRBJ1-6, with a weak D call TRBD1 (5 bases). Germline loops: CDR1 SGHVS, CDR2 FNYEAQ. V was clipped by 1 base and J by 10 bases, with 14 bases between them. The CDR3 extends over 15 amino acids. The DNA read from the CDR3 is TGTGCCAGCAGCTTAGTGGACACCGTCCAATCACCC. It translates to CASSLVDTVQSP. The complete CDR3 sequence is CASSLVDTVQSPLHF.

As for this clone: The read ends 3 residues shy of where the CDR3 ends; the end is completed using the germline J gene. This chain joins TRBV19 and TRBJ1-1; 12 positions agree with TRBD1. In germline, CDR1 is LNHDA, CDR2 SQIVND (reference sequence). The CDR3 is made up of 16 amino acids. The CDR3 here is CASRTRGQGALTEAFF. CDR3 DNA (partial): TGTGCCAGTAGAACCCGGGGACAGGGGGCGCTTACGGAA.

As to this clone: The missing CDR3 end, 3 residues past where the read stops, is filled in from the germline J gene. The chain has TRBV7-6 and TRBJ2-1; possible D gene TRBD2, 5 bases. Per the germline V gene, CDR1 is SGHVS and CDR2 is FNYEAQ. V gave up 1 base and J gave up 6 bases, with 13 bases separating them. This CDR3 comprises 15 residues. Partial CDR3 DNA: TGTGCCAGCAGCTTAGGTCAAGCGGTACTCAATGAG. Its protein product is CASSLGQAVLNE. The complete CDR3 sequence is CASSLGQAVLNEQFF.

Comment on this clone: The read stops 3 residues short of the end of the CDR3; the missing end is completed from the germline J gene. The chain links TRBV2 to TRBJ2-3; D gene unclear. The CDR3 consists of 15 residues. Per germline, CDR1 SNHLY and CDR2 FYNNEI. V was cut by 5 bases and J by 2 bases, with 14 bases left in between. CDR3 protein: CASSTRPRPTDTQYF. The part of the CDR3 DNA that was read is TGTGCCAGCAGTACAAGGCCCCGTCCCACAGATACG.

Remarks on this clone: The read ends 3 residues shy of where the CDR3 ends; the end is completed using the germline J gene. The rearrangement links TRBV7-9 to TRBJ1-1; D unresolved. CDR1 and CDR2 from the germline V gene are SEHNR and FQNEAQ (reference sequence). Trimming took 3 bases from V and 0 from J, leaving 2 bases between them. The length of the CDR3 is 12 residues. The DNA read from the CDR3 is TGTGCCAGCAGCTTCATGAACACTGAA. This translates into CASSFMNTE. Given in full, the CDR3 is CASSFMNTEAFF.

Note on this clone: Read coverage stops 3 residues before the CDR3 terminus; the germline J gene supplies the remainder. The chain links TRBV11-2 to TRBJ2-5, with D perhaps TRBD2 (6 bases). The length of the CDR3 is 14 residues. Trimming removed 1 base from V and 5 bases from J, with 11 bases in between. Germline V gene data show CDR1 as SGHAT and CDR2 as FQNNGV. The sequenced CDR3 bases are TGTGCCAGCAGCTTAGTCGCAGGGAGGGAGACC. Protein: CASSLVAGRET. The full CDR3 protein is CASSLVAGRETQYF.

Details on this clone: The junction and the germline gene differ at one end; a read error may be behind it. The CDR3 end lies 3 residues beyond the end of the read and is filled in from the germline J gene. The gene calls are TRBV18 and TRBJ2-5; D is perhaps TRBD1 (5 bases). The CDR3 extends over 13 amino acids. The germline gives CDR1 KGHSH, CDR2 LQKENI. The DNA read from the CDR3 is TGTGCCAGCTTACCACCGACAGAAGAGACC. The encoded protein is CASLPPTEET. The entire CDR3 is CASLPPTEETQYF.